In its sample, the clone carrying this T cell receptor (beta chain) was seen once. The data were obtained in a study of shared clonotypes between healthy human individuals. Across the study: In total, the donors were two women and a few men aged 18 to 49.

Those who donated, Caucasian adults without exception, all lived in Nashville, Tennessee. Deep was the level used in running the assay. On ten immunoSEQ deep assay plates, unsorted PBMC DNA was sequenced. Assay: immunoSEQ multiplex PCR; the TCRdb copy retains only in-frame clones and omits some. The sample has 450,000 to 600,000 clones; 65% to 80% are singletons. Trimming took off 1 base at V and 0 bases at J, with 7 bases between the two ends. This CDR3 region has 15 residues. Germline CDR1 is MDHEN and CDR2 is SYDVKM. Sequencing was carried out using PBMCs. The rearrangement joins TRBV28 to TRBJ1-3; no clear D. The source is a woman aged 35 to 49 in good health. Some clones in this sample may be carry-over from other donors' samples. The CDR3 protein is CASSLYGISGNTIYF. In DNA, the CDR3 is TGTGCCAGCAGTTTATACGGGATCTCTGGAAACACCATATATTTT.